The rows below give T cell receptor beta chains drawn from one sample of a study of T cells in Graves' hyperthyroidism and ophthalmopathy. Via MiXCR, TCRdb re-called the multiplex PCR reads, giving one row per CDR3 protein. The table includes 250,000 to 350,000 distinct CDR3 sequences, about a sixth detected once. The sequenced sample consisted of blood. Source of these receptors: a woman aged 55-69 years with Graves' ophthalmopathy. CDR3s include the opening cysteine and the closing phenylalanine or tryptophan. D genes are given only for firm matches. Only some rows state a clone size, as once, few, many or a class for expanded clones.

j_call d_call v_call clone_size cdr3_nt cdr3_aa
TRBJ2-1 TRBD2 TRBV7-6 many TGTGCCAGCAGCTTAGGGACTAGCGGGAGGGCAGATGCCGTCAATGAGCAGTTCTTC CASSLGTSGRADAVNEQFF
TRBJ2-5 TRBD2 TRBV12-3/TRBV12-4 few TGTGCCAGCAGTGAAGGGTTAGCGGGGCCACAAGAGACCCAGTACTTC CASSEGLAGPQETQYF
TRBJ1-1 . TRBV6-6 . TGTGCCAGCAGTTACTACCCGGCCCAGAACACTGAAGCTTTCTTT CASSYYPAQNTEAFF
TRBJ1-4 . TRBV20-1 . TGCAGTGCTAGAGAGCGCCCAGCAACTAATGAAGAACTGTTTTTT CSARERPATNEELFF
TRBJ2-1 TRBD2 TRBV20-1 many TGCAGTGCCAACCTAGCGGGAGGGCCCCGTGAGCAGTTCTTC CSANLAGGPREQFF
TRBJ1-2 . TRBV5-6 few TGTGCCAGCAGCTTGGGTGGGTACAGGGCTGGCTACACCTTC CASSLGGYRAGYTF
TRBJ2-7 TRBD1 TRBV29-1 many TGCAGCGCAGACAGGGACGGGACCTACGAGCAGTACTTC CSADRDGTYEQYF
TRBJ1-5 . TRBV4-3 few TGCGCCAGCAGCCAAGATTCCGGGGCCCCCATAGCCCAGCATTTT CASSQDSGAPIAQHF
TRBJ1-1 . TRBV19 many TGTGCCAGTAGTATAGGAGCACTGAACACTGAAGCTTTCTTT CASSIGALNTEAFF
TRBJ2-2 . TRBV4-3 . TGCGCCAGCAGCCAAGAATCCCGGACCGAGCGGAACACCGGGGAGCTGTTTTTT CASSQESRTERNTGELFF
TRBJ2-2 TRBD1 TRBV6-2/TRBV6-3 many TGTGCCAGCAGCAAGGACAGGGGGGCGAACACCGGGGAGCTGTTTTTT CASSKDRGANTGELFF
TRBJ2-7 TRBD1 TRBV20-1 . TGCAGTGCACAGGACAGGGGGCACTACGAGCAGTACTTC CSAQDRGHYEQYF
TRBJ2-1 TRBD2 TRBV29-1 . TGCAGCGTTGAAGATCGCGGACTAGCGCAGTTCTTC CSVEDRGLAQFF
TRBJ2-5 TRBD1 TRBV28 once TGTGCCAGCAGTCTTGGGTCCGGGACAGGGGAAGAGACCCAGTACTTC CASSLGSGTGEETQYF
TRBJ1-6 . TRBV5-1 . TGCGCCAGCAGCACTTTACCGGGGCAGGGAGGGTCACCCCTCCACTTT CASSTLPGQGGSPLHF
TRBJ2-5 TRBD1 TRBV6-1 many TGTGCCAGCAGTACCCCTAGGACAGGGACGGAGACCCAGTACTTC CASSTPRTGTETQYF
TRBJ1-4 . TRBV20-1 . TGCAGTGCTAGGGCGGAACCGGGACGGGGGAATAATGAAAAACTGTTTTTT CSARAEPGRGNNEKLFF
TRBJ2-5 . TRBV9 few TGTGCCAGCAGCGTATCCCCGGACCAAGAGACCCAGTACTTC CASSVSPDQETQYF
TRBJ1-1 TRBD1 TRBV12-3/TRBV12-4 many TGTGCCAGCAGCCGGGACAGGGGGCGCGGGACTGAAGCTTTCTTT CASSRDRGRGTEAFF
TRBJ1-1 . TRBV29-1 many TGCAGCGTTGAAGGTACGGGGGGCACTGAAGCTTTCTTT CSVEGTGGTEAFF
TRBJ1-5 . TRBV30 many TGTGCCTGGAGTGTAGGGGGTGCTCAGCCCCAGCATTTT CAWSVGGAQPQHF
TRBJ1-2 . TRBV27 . TGTGCCAGCGCACAACAGGGTTCCGTCTATGGCTACACCTTC CASAQQGSVYGYTF
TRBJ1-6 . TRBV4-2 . TGTGCCAGCAGCCCTACAGGGCATAATTCACCCCTCCACTTT CASSPTGHNSPLHF
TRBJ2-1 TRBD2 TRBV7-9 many TGTGCCAGCAGCTTAGCGGATACTAGCGGGAGCGACAATGAGCAGTTCTTC CASSLADTSGSDNEQFF
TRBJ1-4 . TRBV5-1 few TGCGCCAGCAGCGCACGCGGACAGCTATCAACTAATGAAAAACTGTTTTTT CASSARGQLSTNEKLFF
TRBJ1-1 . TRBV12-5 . TGTGCTAGTGGTTTGTCTTACGACGGCCCTTTCTTT CASGLSYDGPFF